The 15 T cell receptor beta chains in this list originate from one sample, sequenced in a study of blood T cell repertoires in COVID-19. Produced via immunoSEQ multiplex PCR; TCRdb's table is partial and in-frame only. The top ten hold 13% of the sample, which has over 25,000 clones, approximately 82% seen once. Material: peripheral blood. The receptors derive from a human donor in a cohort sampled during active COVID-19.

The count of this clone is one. In DNA, the CDR3 is TGCGCCAGCAGGCCCACTAGCGCACAGGGACCCGGGGAGCTGTTTTTT. Translation gives CASRPTSAQGPGELFF. The gene calls are TRBV10-2 and TRBJ2-2, with D possibly matching TRBD2 (7 bases). This CDR3 is built from 16 residues. The V end lost 6 bases, the J end lost 6 bases, and 20 bases lay between the germline ends. CDR1 and CDR2 (germline): WSHSY, SAAADI.

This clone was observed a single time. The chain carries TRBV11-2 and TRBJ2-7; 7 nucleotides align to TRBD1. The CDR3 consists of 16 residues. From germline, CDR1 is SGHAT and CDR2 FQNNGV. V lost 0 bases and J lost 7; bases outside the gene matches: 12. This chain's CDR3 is CASSLDSPYRGQEQYF. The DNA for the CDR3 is TGTGCCAGCAGCTTAGATTCCCCTTACAGGGGCCAAGAGCAGTACTTC.

CDR3 sequence (DNA): TGTGCCAGCAGCGCCCCGGGGGGGCTTCTCTACAATGAGCAGTTCTTC. Translating gives CASSAPGGLLYNEQFF. The genes are TRBV7-2 and TRBJ2-1, with 8 nucleotides matching TRBD2. The CDR3 covers 16 residues. Germline V gene data show CDR1 as SGHTA and CDR2 as FQGNSA. With V trimmed by 5 bases and J by 3 bases, 9 bases remained unmatched. The whole variable domain, filled in from reference TRBV7-2 and TRBJ2-1, reads GAGVSQSPSNKVTEKGKDVELRCDPISGHTALYWYRQSLGQGLEFLIYFQGNSAPDKSGLPSDRFSAERTGGSVSTLTIQRTQQEDSAVYLCASSAPGGLLYNEQFFGPGTRLTVL.

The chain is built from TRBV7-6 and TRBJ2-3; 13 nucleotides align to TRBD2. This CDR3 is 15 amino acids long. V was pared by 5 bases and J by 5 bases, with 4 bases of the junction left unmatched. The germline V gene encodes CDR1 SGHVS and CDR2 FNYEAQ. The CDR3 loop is CASSKGLAGVDTQYF. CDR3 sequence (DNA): TGTGCCAGCAGCAAAGGACTAGCGGGGGTAGATACGCAGTATTTT.

CDR3 loop: CASSVATGVPGELFF. DNA for the CDR3: TGTGCCAGCAGCGTAGCTACGGGGGTTCCCGGGGAGCTGTTTTTT. This rearrangement joins TRBV9 to TRBJ2-2, with D possibly matching TRBD2 (6 bases). CDR3 size: 15 residues. The V end was cut by 0 bases, the J end by 6 bases, with 12 bases between. Germline V gives CDR1 SGDLS, CDR2 YYNGEE.

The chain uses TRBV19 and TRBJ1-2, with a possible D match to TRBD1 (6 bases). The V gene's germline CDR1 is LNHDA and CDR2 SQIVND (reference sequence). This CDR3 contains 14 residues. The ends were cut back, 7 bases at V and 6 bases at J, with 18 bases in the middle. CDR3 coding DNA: TGTGCCAGTAACTCGCCGGGGGGGCGTGATGGCTACACCTTC. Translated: CASNSPGGRDGYTF.

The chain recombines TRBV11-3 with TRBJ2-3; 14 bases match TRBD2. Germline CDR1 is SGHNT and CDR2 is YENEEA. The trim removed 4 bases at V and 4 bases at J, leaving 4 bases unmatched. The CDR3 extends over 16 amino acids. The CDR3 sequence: CASSSGTSGGSDTQYF. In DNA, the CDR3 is TGTGCCAGCAGCTCCGGGACTAGCGGGGGCTCAGATACGCAGTATTTT. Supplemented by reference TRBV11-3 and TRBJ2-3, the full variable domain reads EAGVVQSPRYKIIEKKQPVAFWCNPISGHNTLYWYLQNLGQGPELLIRYENEEAVDDSQLPKDRFSAERLKGVDSTLKIQPAELGDSAVYLCASSSGTSGGSDTQYFGPGTRLTVL.

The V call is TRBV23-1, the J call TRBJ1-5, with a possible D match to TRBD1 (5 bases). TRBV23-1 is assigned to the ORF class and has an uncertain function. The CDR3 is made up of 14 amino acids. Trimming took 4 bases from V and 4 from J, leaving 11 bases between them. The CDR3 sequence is CASSPWGRNQPQHF. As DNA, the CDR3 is TGCGCCAGCAGTCCCTGGGGCAGGAATCAGCCCCAGCATTTT.

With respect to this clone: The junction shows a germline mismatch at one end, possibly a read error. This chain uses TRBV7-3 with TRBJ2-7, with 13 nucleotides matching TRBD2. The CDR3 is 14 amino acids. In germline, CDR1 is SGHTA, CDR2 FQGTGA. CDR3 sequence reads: CASTSTSGGPPRAF. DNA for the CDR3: TGTGCCAGCACCTCGACTAGCGGGGGGCCTCCTCGGGCCTTC.

The CDR3 DNA reads TGTGCCAGCAGCTTCAGTAGCGGGGGGCCGTCCACAGATACGCAGTATTTT. It is translated as CASSFSSGGPSTDTQYF. This chain joins TRBV7-2 and TRBJ2-3; 10 bases map to TRBD2. This CDR3 contains 17 residues. Germline values: CDR1 SGHTA, CDR2 FQGNSA. The V and J ends lost 3 bases and 2 bases, in that order; junction bases with no gene match: 8.

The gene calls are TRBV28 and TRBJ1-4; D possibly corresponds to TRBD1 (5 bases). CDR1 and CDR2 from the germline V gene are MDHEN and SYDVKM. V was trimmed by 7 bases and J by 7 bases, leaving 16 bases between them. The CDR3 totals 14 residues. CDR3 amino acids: CASKAGTGGEKLFF. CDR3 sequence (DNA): TGTGCCAGCAAGGCGGGGACGGGGGGTGAAAAACTGTTTTTT.

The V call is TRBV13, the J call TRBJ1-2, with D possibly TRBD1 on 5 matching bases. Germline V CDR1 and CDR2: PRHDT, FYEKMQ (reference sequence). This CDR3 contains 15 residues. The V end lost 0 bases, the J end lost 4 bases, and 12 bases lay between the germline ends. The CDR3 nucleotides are TGTGCCAGCAGCTTAGGAATTCCAGGGTCCTATGGCTACACCTTC. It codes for CASSLGIPGSYGYTF.

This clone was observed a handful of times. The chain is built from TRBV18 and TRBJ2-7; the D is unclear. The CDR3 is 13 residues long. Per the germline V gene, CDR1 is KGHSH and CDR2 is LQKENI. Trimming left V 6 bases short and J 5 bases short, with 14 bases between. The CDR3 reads CASSPAGEDEQYF. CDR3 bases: TGTGCCAGCTCCCCCGCTGGAGAGGACGAGCAGTACTTC.

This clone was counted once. DNA of the CDR3: TGTGCCAGCAGCCTGACAGAGCAAGAGACCCAGTACTTC. Translation: CASSLTEQETQYF. This chain connects TRBV7-9 to TRBJ2-5; TRBD1 is a possible D gene (5 bases). Per germline, CDR1 SEHNR and CDR2 FQNEAQ (reference sequence). V lost 5 bases and J lost 2, with 9 bases in between. CDR3 length: 13 residues.

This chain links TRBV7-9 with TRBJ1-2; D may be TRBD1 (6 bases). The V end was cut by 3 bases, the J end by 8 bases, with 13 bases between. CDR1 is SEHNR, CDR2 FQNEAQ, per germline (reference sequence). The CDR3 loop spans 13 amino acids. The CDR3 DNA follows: TGTGCCAGCAGCTTGGGGGCCACACCAGGCTACACCTTC. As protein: CASSLGATPGYTF. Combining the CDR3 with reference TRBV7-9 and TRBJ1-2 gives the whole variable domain DTGVSQNPRHKITKRGQNVTFRCDPISEHNRLYWYRQTLGQGPEFLTYFQNEAQLEKSRLLSDRFSAERPKGSFSTLEIQRTEQGDSAMYLCASSLGATPGYTFGSGTRLTVV.